This T cell receptor beta chain was documented in a study of long-term antiretroviral therapy in people with HIV. This CDR3 region has 17 residues. V gave up 5 bases and J gave up 2 bases; unmatched junction bases: 12. CDR1 and CDR2 from the germline V gene are LNHDA and SQIVND (reference sequence). Run at survey level, the immunoSEQ assay was version v3.0. The method was immunoSEQ multiplex PCR; TCRdb's version includes in-frame clones alone and lacks a portion of them. This sample has 20,000 to 30,000 clones; 83% occur once, and the top ten carry approximately 5.5%. This clone was picked up a small number of times.

The chain couples TRBV19 to TRBJ1-1; 9 positions agree with TRBD1. The source is a man aged 18 to 29 with HIV. The specimen was unsorted PBMCs, collected 3 years after starting antiretroviral therapy. The CDR3 coding sequence is TGTGCCAGTAGTCAACTCCGGGACAGGGACCGAAACACTGAAGCTTTCTTT. Translated: CASSQLRDRDRNTEAFF.